This T cell receptor (beta chain) was obtained from a study of glioma-infiltrating T cells (dated by TCRdb to the mid-2010s). Broadly, across the study: Sequencing of TCR alpha- and beta-chain repertoires was performed on glioma tissue, on non-neoplastic brain tissue, and on matched peripheral blood mononuclear cells. Each tissue-infiltrating repertoire was compared with the same patient's peripheral blood repertoire to measure divergence between tissue and blood T-cell populations. The paired cohort was made up of three low-grade glioma patients, 7 or 8 primary glioblastoma patients and three non-glioma patients who contributed non-neoplastic brain tissue.

TCR alpha and beta CDR3 regions were amplified with the iRepertoire nested amplicon-rescue multiplex PCR (arm-PCR) platform from RNA. The input for one-step reverse transcription and amplification was roughly 100-450 ng of either tissue mRNA or PBMC total RNA. Following bead purification, Illumina adapters were added by a secondary multiplex PCR, and the libraries were gel-purified between 200 and 400 bp. Internal 6-nucleotide barcodes were carried by the libraries and were used for demultiplexing. Sequencing of the libraries was done on an Illumina MiSeq using 2x220 or 2x250 nucleotide paired-end reads. Regarding the original processing steps: FLASH 1.2.11 was used to merge paired reads, and BWA-MEM then aligned the reads to the GRCh37 human genome before TRA and TRB reads were extracted. An IMGT-derived reference of cassette sequences and CDR3 motifs, with pseudogenes included, was used for V and J assignment. Three-frame translation of reads was performed, and productive CDR3s were defined as those with a C...FGXG motif and no stop codons. Unique combinations of V-J cassette pair and CDR3 amino acid sequence were defined as clonotypes. Reads were filtered by Hamming distance, thresholded by each sample's sequence error rate in mapped regions. TCRdb redid the processing of the public reads, applying fastp at Q25 and MiXCR, and retained in-frame beta chains. Every distinct CDR3 protein forms one entry, paired with its most common genes and DNA. Here the V and J calls rest on TCRdb's processing, not on the authors' analysis. The sample records roughly 200,000 distinct CDR3 sequences, about 32% of which are singletons. 20% to 25% of the sample rests with the top ten.

Points the paper makes about the study in general: In non-neoplastic patients, VJ-independent divergence between tissue and blood fell below expectation, whereas in all gliomas, and especially in low-grade gliomas, the divergence rose above expectation. Small numbers underpinned the group comparisons: 7 to 9 glioblastoma patients, three low-grade glioma patients and three non-neoplastic patients. Very few CDR3 sequences were shared between tissue and blood, attributed to high CDR3 diversity and limited sampling.

To note about this clonotype: This clone's antigen is unknown. A much larger clone differs by one base, so this may be a read error.

Via the germline V gene, CDR1 is SQVTM and CDR2 ANQGSEA. Counted from cysteine to phenylalanine, this CDR3 has 11 amino acids. Only CDR3 DNA is held: 33 bases, read in frame from base 1. Trimming costs V 6 bases and J 11 bases, and their ends lie 16 bases apart. Sequenced sample: glioma tissue, nonneoplastic brain tissue, or PBMCs (not recorded which). The TCR was taken from a human donor with low-grade glioma or glioblastoma, undergoing nonglioma brain surgery, or in good health (not recorded which). The chain joins TRBV29-1 to TRBJ1-1; no D gene is confidently identified. The CDR3 corresponds to CSVNREEPAFF. The nucleotide sequence reads TGCAGCGTCAACAGAGAGGAGCCCGCTTTCTTT.